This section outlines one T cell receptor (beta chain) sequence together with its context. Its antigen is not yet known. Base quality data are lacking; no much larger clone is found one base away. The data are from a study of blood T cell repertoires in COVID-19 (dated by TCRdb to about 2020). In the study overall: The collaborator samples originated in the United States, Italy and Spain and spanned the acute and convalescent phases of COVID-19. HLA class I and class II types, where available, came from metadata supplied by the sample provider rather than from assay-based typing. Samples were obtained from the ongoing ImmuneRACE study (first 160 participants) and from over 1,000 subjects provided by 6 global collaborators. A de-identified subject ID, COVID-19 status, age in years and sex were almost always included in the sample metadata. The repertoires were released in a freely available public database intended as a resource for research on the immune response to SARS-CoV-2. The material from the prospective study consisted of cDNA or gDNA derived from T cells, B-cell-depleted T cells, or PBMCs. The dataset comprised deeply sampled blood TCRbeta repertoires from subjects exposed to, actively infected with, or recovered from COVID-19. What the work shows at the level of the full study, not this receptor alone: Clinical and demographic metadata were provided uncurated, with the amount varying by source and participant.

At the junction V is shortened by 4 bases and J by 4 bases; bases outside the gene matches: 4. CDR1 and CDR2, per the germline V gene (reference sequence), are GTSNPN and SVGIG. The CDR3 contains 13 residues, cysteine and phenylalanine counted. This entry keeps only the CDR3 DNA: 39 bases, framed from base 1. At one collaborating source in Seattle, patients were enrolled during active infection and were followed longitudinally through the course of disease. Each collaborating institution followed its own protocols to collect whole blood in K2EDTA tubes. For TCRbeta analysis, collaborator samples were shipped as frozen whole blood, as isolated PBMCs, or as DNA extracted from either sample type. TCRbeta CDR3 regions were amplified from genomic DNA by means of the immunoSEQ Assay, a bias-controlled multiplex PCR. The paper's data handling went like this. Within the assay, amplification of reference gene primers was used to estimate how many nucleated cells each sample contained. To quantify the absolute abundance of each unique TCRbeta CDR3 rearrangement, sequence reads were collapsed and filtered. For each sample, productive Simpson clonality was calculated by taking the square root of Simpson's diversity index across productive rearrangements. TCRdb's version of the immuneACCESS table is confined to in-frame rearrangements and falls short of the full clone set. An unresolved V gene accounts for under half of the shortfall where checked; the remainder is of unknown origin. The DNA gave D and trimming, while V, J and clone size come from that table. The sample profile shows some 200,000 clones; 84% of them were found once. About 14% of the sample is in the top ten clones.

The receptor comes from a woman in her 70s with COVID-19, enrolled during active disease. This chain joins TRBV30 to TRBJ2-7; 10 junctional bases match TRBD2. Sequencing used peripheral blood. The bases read TGTGCCTGGACAGCGGGAGGGTTATACGAGCAGTACTTC. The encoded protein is CAWTAGGLYEQYF.